The sequence of this T cell receptor (beta chain) was determined in a study of T-cell reconstitution after alpha-beta-depleted transplantation in children. Researchers prepared the TCRbeta library using unique molecular identifiers, the study reports. TCRdb processed the PCR reads anew with MiXCR; each CDR3 protein has one entry. The sample contains about 610,000 distinct CDR3 sequences, 10% of which appear only once. This clonotype occurred a few times. The length of the CDR3 is 14 residues. V gave up 7 bases and J gave up 5 bases, with 16 bases separating them. Germline lookup yields CDR1 SGHRS and CDR2 YFSETQ.

The sequencing here drew on PBMCs from the stem cell graft donor, taken from the stem cell graft. The receptor's source is a human donor who donated a stem cell graft to a child with acute myeloid leukemia. This chain joins TRBV5-1 and TRBJ2-1, with D perhaps TRBD2 (6 bases). The CDR3 region has the DNA TGCGCCAGCGGGGCGGGGCTGAAAGACAATGAGCAGTTCTTC. This codes for CASGAGLKDNEQFF.